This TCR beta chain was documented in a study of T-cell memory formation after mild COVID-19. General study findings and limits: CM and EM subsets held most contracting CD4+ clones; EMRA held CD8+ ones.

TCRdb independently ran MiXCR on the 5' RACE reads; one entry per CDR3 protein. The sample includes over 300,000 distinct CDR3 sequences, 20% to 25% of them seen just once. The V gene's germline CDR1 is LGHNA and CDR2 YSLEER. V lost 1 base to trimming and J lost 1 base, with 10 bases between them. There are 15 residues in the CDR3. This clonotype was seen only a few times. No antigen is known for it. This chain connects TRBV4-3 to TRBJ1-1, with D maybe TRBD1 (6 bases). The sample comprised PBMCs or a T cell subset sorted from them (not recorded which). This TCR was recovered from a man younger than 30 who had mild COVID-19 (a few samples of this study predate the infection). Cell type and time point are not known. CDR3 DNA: TGCGCCAGCAGCCAAGGGTCAGGGGCGAACACTGAAGCTTTCTTT. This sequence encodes CASSQGSGANTEAFF.